Below are 20 T cell receptor beta chains sequenced from a single sample in a study of graft-versus-host responses after intestinal transplantation. Sequencing was performed with immunoSEQ multiplex PCR; in TCRdb, only in-frame clones are kept and a portion is missing. The sample holds under 150,000 clones; approximately 96% are singletons and the top ten take 3.3%. Their specific antigens are unknown. The sample in question was unstimulated CD8+ T cells sorted from spleen or lymph node cells, obtained before intestinal transplant. The receptors shown here come from a human donor who received an intestinal transplant.

The chain uses TRBV27 and TRBJ1-5; D is unresolved. The germline gives CDR1 MNHEY, CDR2 SMNVEV (reference sequence). V shed 6 bases and J shed 7 bases, with 10 bases lying between them. This CDR3 is built from 12 residues. CDR3 sequence reads: CASSPPGQPQHF. In DNA form, the CDR3 reads TGTGCCAGCAGCCCACCCGGGCAGCCCCAGCATTTT.

On this clone: The same CDR3 is also encoded by other DNA sequences in this sample. The V and J genes are TRBV20-1 and TRBJ2-5; D is ambiguous. The V gene lost 1 base and the J gene lost 5 bases, with 2 bases spanning the gap. The CDR3 covers 10 residues. Germline values: CDR1 DFQATT, CDR2 SNEGSKA (reference sequence). The CDR3 sequence is CSARAETQYF. In DNA, the CDR3 is TGCAGTGCTAGAGCTGAGACCCAGTACTTC.

This chain uses TRBV14 with TRBJ2-1; no reliable D call. CDR1 and CDR2 (germline): SGHDN, FVKESK. The CDR3 is 15 amino acids. V shed 1 base and J shed 3 bases, with 10 bases lying between them. In DNA form, the CDR3 reads TGTGCCAGCAGCCAAGGACCTAGTTACTACAATGAGCAGTTCTTC. Residues: CASSQGPSYYNEQFF.

This chain links TRBV7-3 with TRBJ1-1; 8 bases line up with TRBD1. The trim removed 3 bases at V and 4 bases at J, leaving 7 bases unmatched. The CDR3 covers 15 residues. The germline CDR1 and CDR2 sequences are SGHTA and FQGTGA. This CDR3 reads CASSLAGGMGTEAFF. CDR3 bases: TGTGCCAGCAGCTTGGCAGGGGGCATGGGCACTGAAGCTTTCTTT.

The chain couples TRBV5-6 to TRBJ1-5, with unresolved D. Germline CDR1 SGHDT, CDR2 YYEEEE. Trimming took off 4 bases at V and 1 base at J, with 15 bases between the two ends. The CDR3 spans 16 residues. The CDR3 spells CASSLSTQGSNQPQHF. The CDR3 coding sequence is TGTGCCAGCAGCCTCTCAACCCAAGGGAGCAATCAGCCCCAGCATTTT.

The rearrangement uses TRBV19 and TRBJ1-1; weak D call: TRBD1 (6 bases). The CDR3 runs to 14 residues. In germline, CDR1 is LNHDA, CDR2 SQIVND (reference sequence). V lost 6 bases, J lost 4 bases, and 15 bases lay in between. In nucleotides, the CDR3 is TGTGCCAGTAGCGTACAGGGCCTAGGCACTGAAGCTTTCTTT. It translates to CASSVQGLGTEAFF.

The chain is built from TRBV4-1 and TRBJ1-5; unclear D gene. V lost 3 bases to trimming and J lost 0 bases, with 18 bases between them. This CDR3 has 18 amino acids. The V gene's germline CDR1 is MGHRA and CDR2 YSYEKL. The CDR3 sequence: CASSQTSQTGYSNQPQHF. The CDR3 coding sequence is TGCGCCAGCAGCCAGACCAGTCAGACCGGGTATAGCAATCAGCCCCAGCATTTT.

This rearrangement joins TRBV27 to TRBJ1-3; D is unresolved. The CDR3 extends over 15 amino acids. Trimming took off 2 bases at V and 0 bases at J, with 8 bases between the two ends. Germline-derived CDR1 and CDR2 are MNHEY and SMNVEV (reference sequence). CDR3 loop: CASSLNSNSGNTIYF. The CDR3 coding sequence is TGTGCCAGCAGTTTAAACAGCAACTCTGGAAACACCATATATTTT.

The CDR3 sequence is CASSPGGLQPQHF. In nucleotides, the CDR3 is TGTGCCAGCAGCCCCGGAGGTCTTCAGCCCCAGCATTTT. V usage is TRBV7-2 and J usage is TRBJ1-5; D remains ambiguous. Germline CDR1 and CDR2: SGHTA and FQGNSA. The CDR3 sequence is 13 residues long. Trimming took 5 bases from V and 6 from J, leaving 11 bases between them.

V gene TRBV7-9 combines with J gene TRBJ1-3; D is perhaps TRBD1 (6 bases). From germline, CDR1 is SEHNR and CDR2 FQNEAQ (reference sequence). The V end lost 5 bases, the J end lost 0 bases, and 17 bases lay between the germline ends. The CDR3 covers 17 residues. CDR3 loop: CASSPTGIHLSGNTIYF. The CDR3 DNA reads as TGTGCCAGCAGCCCGACAGGTATCCACCTCTCTGGAAACACCATATATTTT.

The V and J genes are TRBV2 and TRBJ1-4; D is unresolved. V was trimmed by 3 bases and J by 5 bases, leaving 16 bases between them. Germline loops: CDR1 SNHLY, CDR2 FYNNEI. The CDR3 spans 16 residues. The CDR3 DNA is TGTGCCAGCAGTGAGGGTCCGGCCGACCTCAATGAAAAACTGTTTTTT. It codes for CASSEGPADLNEKLFF.

The chain couples TRBV2 to TRBJ2-7; 12 bases align to TRBD1. The CDR3 extends over 15 amino acids. Germline CDR1 and CDR2: SNHLY and FYNNEI. V was pared by 9 bases and J by 3 bases, with 9 bases of the junction left unmatched. In nucleotides, the CDR3 is TGTGCCAGAGGGACAGGGGGCATCAAGGGCTACGAGCAGTACTTC. Its translation: CARGTGGIKGYEQYF.

CDR3: CASSLNTPSASTDTQYF. CDR3 DNA sequence: TGTGCCAGCAGCTTAAATACGCCTAGCGCTAGCACAGATACGCAGTATTTT. This chain joins TRBV11-2 and TRBJ2-3, with D possibly being TRBD2 (6 bases). Per the germline V gene, CDR1 is SGHAT and CDR2 is FQNNGV. V was clipped by 2 bases and J by 0 bases, with 15 bases between them. The CDR3 loop spans 17 amino acids.

The CDR3 sequence is CASSEGAYSNTEAFF. The CDR3 DNA reads as TGTGCCAGCAGCGAAGGGGCCTATTCGAACACTGAAGCTTTCTTT. The V gene is TRBV5-8, the J gene TRBJ1-1, with D possibly being TRBD1 (5 bases). V dropped 4 bases and J dropped 1 base, with 14 bases sitting between them. In germline, CDR1 is SGHTS, CDR2 YDEGEE. The length of the CDR3 is 15 residues.

The chain links TRBV5-6 to TRBJ2-7, with D perhaps TRBD2 (5 bases). Per germline, CDR1 SGHDT and CDR2 YYEEEE. This CDR3 is 14 amino acids long. V lost 4 bases, J lost 6 bases, and 17 bases lay in between. The CDR3: CASSPTTSRSEQYF. CDR3 nucleotides: TGTGCCAGCAGCCCCACCACTAGTCGCTCCGAGCAGTACTTC. Full variable domain (outside the CDR3, taken from reference TRBV5-6 and TRBJ2-7): DAGVTQSPTHLIKTRGQQVTLRCSPKSGHDTVSWYQQALGQGPQFIFQYYEEEERQRGNFPDRFSGHQFPNYSSELNVNALLLGDSALYLCASSPTTSRSEQYFGPGTRLTVT.

This clone was counted a single time. The V call is TRBV30, the J call TRBJ2-1; TRBD2 aligns across 12 bases. Germline loops: CDR1 GTSNPN, CDR2 SVGIG (reference sequence). The CDR3 runs to 14 residues. After removal of 5 bases from V and 4 bases from J, the junction contained 3 bases not matched to a gene. As DNA, the CDR3 is TGTGCCTGGGGACTAGCGGGGATTTACAATGAGCAGTTCTTC. Its protein product is CAWGLAGIYNEQFF.

The V and J genes are TRBV27 and TRBJ2-1; 11 nucleotides match TRBD2. Looked up from germline, CDR1 is MNHEY and CDR2 is SMNVEV (reference sequence). The CDR3 consists of 15 residues. With 5 bases clipped from V and 2 bases from J, the junction kept 2 bases outside the gene matches. The CDR3 coding sequence is TGTGCCAGCAGTATTAGCGGGAGGGCCTACAATGAGCAGTTCTTC. It translates to CASSISGRAYNEQFF.

The chain joins TRBV14 to TRBJ2-7; D unclear. The germline V and J ends were trimmed by 1 base and 1 base, with 11 bases remaining between them. This CDR3 region has 15 residues. Germline values: CDR1 SGHDN, CDR2 FVKESK. The CDR3 region is CASSQGVWQSYEQYF. CDR3 nucleotide sequence: TGTGCCAGCAGCCAAGGGGTGTGGCAGTCCTACGAGCAGTACTTC.

This chain uses TRBV6-1 with TRBJ2-3; 9 positions match TRBD2. V shed 2 bases, J shed 1 base, and the junction held 4 bases outside the gene matches. Germline CDR1 reads MNHNS; CDR2 reads SASEGT. The CDR3 is 16 residues long. CDR3 protein: CASSERVAGGTDTQYF. The CDR3 DNA follows: TGTGCCAGCAGTGAAAGAGTAGCGGGAGGCACAGATACGCAGTATTTT.

V gene TRBV28 combines with J gene TRBJ2-4; a possible D gene is TRBD1 (5 bases). V was shortened by 7 bases and J by 3 bases, with 16 bases between the two germline ends. The CDR3 has 15 residues. The germline V gene has CDR1 MDHEN and CDR2 SYDVKM. This chain's CDR3 is CASTTPGSGKNIQYF. The CDR3 bases are TGTGCCAGCACCACCCCAGGGTCTGGCAAAAACATTCAGTACTTC.